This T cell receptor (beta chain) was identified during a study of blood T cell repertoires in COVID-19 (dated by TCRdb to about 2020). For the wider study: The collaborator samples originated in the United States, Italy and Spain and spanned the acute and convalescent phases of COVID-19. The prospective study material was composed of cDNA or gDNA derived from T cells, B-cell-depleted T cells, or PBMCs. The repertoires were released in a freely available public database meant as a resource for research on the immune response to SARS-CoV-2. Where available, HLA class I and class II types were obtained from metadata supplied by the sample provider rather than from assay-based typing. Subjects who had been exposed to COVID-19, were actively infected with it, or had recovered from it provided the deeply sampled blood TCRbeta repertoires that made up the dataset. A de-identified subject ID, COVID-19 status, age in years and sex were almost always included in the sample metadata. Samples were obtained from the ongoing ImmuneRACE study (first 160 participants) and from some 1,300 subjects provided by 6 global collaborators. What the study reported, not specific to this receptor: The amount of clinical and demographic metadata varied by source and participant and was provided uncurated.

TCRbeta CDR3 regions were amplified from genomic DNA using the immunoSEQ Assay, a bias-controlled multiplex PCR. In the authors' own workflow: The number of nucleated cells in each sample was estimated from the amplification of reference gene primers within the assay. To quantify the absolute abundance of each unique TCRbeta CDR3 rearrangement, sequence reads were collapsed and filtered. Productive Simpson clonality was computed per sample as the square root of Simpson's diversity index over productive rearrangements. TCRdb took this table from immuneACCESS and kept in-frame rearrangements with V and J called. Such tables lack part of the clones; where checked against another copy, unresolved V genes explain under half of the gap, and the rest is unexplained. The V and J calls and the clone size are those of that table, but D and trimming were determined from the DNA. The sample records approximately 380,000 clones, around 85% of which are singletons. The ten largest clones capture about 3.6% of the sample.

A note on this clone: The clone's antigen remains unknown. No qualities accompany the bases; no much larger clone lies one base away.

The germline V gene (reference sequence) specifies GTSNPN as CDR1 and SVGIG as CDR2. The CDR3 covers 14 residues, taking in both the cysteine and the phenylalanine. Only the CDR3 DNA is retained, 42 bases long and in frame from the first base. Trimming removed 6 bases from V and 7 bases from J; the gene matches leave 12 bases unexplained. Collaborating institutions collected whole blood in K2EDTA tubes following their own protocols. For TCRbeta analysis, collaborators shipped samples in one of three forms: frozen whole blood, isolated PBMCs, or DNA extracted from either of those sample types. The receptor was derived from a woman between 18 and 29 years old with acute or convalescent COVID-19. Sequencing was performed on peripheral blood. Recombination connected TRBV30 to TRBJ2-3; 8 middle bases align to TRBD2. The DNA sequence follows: TGTGCCTGTAAGACGGGGGGGCCAGCGAATACGCAGTATTTT. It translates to CACKTGGPANTQYF. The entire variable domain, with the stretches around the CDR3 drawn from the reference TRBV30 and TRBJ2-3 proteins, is SQTIHQWPATLVQPVGSPLSLECTVEGTSNPNLYWYRQAAGRGLQLLFYSVGIGQISSEVPQNLSASRPQDRQFILSSKKLLLSDSGFYLCACKTGGPANTQYFGPGTRLTVL.